Listed below are T cell receptor beta chains from one sample, sequenced in a study of CD8 T cells in Susac syndrome. TCRdb redid the calling of the immunoSEQ multiplex PCR reads with MiXCR, one entry per CDR3 protein. The sample lists fewer than 250,000 distinct CDR3 sequences, about 93% occurring once. The sample was CD8+ T cells from PBMCs. The receptors here all came from a human donor with multiple sclerosis. Both conserved end residues are part of each CDR3.

cdr3_length v_call cdr3_aa
16 TRBV27 CASSLSAGGSYNEQFF
16 TRBV27 CASSPEQGDSNYGYTF
19 TRBV9 CASSTNPGTSGGATDTQYF
15 TRBV7-9 CASSLGNLQGYGYTF
15 TRBV27 CASRMGGFGPYEQYF
14 TRBV12-5 CASASGFNTGELFF
15 TRBV5-6 CASSLVLAGEDTQYF
15 TRBV25-1 CASSPGTGLNQPQHF
15 TRBV7-9 CASIVGTSAYNEQFF
15 TRBV29-1 CSVKSLSGSGYEQYF
11 TRBV4-3 CASRLGPEQFF
22 TRBV19 CASSDPGTSGDRALSSYNEQFF
15 TRBV7-2 CASSGGTGGGYEQYF
14 TRBV4-3 CASSQDTGPGELFF
15 TRBV7-9 CASSLHTGDQETQYF
14 TRBV5-4 CASSVRTGDTEAFF
17 TRBV20-1 CSFTGVSGGAPYNEQFF
14 TRBV12-3/TRBV12-4 CASTKTTGAGGYTF
15 TRBV20-1 CSARGTTSGSYEQYF
15 TRBV7-9 CASSLDRGPPSEQYF
15 TRBV7-6 CASSLAFGKGEKLFF
14 TRBV5-6 CASSFWGGQTEAFF
14 TRBV24-1 CATSGGGRGYEQFF
15 TRBV6-5 CASSYSGTPGEKLFF
16 TRBV9 CASSVAWQPSTDTQYF
14 TRBV19 CASSIGAQGFEQFF
15 TRBV29-1 CSVDVGQTDSYEQYF
14 TRBV29-1 CSVEPGQDTYGYTF
15 TRBV2 CASSDKREKADTQYF
13 TRBV6-5 CASSYAGVNEQFF
13 TRBV30 CAWSWRGLHEQFF
15 TRBV7-8 CASSFVTGNTDTQYF
15 TRBV6-5 CASSYRGPTNEKLFF
13 TRBV20-1 CSAPGGSNQPQHF
13 TRBV11-3 CASSSRDRNEQFF
16 TRBV7-2 CASSPLRDRFNYGYTF
14 TRBV29-1 CSVEAKGWSYGYTF
16 TRBV9 CASSVAAGGPTDTQYF
13 TRBV30 CAWSPIRVWGYTF
18 TRBV3-1 CASSQEAIAGGMNTEAFF
15 TRBV15 CATSREGDLNEKLFF
16 TRBV19 CASSMSGEATYNEQFF
13 TRBV19 CASSPDSGTEAFF
14 TRBV4-3 CASSQESGTGELFF
13 TRBV2 CASSGTAHQPQHF
14 TRBV12-3/TRBV12-4 CASSLPEVPYEQFF
15 TRBV7-6 CASSLARWDQETQYF
16 TRBV6-1 CASSELSGREGHGYTF
14 TRBV30 CAWSPGTGNTEAFF
11 TRBV20-1 CSGQNANEQFF
14 TRBV19 CASSFMELNQPQHF
13 TRBV10-3 CAIATGVGETQYF